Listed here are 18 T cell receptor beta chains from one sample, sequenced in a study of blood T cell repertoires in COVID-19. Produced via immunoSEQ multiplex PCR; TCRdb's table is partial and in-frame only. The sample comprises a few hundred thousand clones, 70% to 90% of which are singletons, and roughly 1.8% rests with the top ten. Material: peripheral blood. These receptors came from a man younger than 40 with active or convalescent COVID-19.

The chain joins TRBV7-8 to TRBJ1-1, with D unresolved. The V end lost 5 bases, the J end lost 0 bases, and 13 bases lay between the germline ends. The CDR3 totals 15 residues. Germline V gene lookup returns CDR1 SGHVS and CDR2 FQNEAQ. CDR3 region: CASSPLEGVNTEAFF. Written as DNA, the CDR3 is TGTGCCAGCAGCCCCCTCGAGGGAGTGAACACTGAAGCTTTCTTT.

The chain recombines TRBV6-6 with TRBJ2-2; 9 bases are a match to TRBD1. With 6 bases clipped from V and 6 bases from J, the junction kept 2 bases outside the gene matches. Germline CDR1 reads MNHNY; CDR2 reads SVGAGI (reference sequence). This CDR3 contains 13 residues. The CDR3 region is CASRTGGAGELFF. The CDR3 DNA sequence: TGTGCCAGCAGGACAGGGGGGGCCGGGGAGCTGTTTTTT.

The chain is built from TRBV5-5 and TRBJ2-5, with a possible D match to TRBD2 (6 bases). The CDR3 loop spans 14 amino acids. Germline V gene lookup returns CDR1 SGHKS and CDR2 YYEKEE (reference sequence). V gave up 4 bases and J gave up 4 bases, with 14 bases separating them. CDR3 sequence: CASSRRGVGETQYF. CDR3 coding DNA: TGTGCCAGCAGCCGGCGGGGTGTGGGAGAGACCCAGTACTTC.

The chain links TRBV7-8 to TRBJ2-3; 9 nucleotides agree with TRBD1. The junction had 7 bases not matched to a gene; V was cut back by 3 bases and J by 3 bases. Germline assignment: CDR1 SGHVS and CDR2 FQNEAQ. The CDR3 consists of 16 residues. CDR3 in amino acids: CASSLNPGQGTDTQYF. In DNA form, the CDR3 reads TGTGCCAGCAGCTTGAACCCGGGACAGGGTACAGATACGCAGTATTTT.

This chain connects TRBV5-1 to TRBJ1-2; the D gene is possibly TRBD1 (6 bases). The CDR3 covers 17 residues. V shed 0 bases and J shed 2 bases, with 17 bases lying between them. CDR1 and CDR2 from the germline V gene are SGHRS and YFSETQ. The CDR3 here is CASSLATGPNTNYGYTF. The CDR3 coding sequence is TGCGCCAGCAGCTTGGCGACAGGACCGAATACAAACTATGGCTACACCTTC.

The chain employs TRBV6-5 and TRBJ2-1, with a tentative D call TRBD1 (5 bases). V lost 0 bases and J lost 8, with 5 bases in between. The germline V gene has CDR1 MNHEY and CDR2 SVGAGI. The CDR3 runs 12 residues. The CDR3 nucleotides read TGTGCCAGCAGTTACTCGGGGCATGAGCAGTTCTTC. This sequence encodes CASSYSGHEQFF.

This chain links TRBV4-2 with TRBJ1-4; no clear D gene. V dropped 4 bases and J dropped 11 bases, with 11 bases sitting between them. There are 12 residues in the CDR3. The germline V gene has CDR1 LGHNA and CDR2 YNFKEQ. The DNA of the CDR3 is TGTGCCAGCAGCCCCAACGGGTGGAAACTGTTTTTT. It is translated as CASSPNGWKLFF.

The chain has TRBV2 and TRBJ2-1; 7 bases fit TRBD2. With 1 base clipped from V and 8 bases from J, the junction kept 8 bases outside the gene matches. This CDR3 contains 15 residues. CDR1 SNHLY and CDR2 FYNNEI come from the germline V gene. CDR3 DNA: TGTGCCAGCAGTGAAGAACTAGCGCGGGCGTATGAGCAGTTCTTC. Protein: CASSEELARAYEQFF.

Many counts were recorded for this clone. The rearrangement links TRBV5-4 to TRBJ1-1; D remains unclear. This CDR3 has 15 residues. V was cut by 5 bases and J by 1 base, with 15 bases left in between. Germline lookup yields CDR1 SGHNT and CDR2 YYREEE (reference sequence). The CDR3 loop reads CASRTHGYANTEAFF. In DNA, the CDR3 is TGTGCCAGCAGGACTCACGGGTATGCGAACACTGAAGCTTTCTTT.

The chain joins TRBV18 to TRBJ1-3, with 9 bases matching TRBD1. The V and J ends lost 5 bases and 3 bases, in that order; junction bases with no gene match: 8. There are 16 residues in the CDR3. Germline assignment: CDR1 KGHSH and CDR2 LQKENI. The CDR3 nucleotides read TGTGCCAGCTCAAAGCTGGGACAGGGAGATGGAAACACCATATATTTT. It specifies CASSKLGQGDGNTIYF.

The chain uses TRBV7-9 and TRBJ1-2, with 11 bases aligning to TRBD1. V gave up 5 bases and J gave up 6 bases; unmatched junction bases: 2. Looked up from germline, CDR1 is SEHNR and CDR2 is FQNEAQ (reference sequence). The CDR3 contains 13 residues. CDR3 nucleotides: TGTGCCAGCAGCCGGGACAGGGGGGATGGCTACACCTTC. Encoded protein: CASSRDRGDGYTF.

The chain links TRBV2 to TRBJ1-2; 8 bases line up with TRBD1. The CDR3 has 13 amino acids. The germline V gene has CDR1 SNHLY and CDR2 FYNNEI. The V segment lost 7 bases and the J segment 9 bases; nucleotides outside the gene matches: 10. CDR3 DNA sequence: TGTGCCAGCACCTGGACAGGGCCCCGGAGCTACACCTTC. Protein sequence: CASTWTGPRSYTF.

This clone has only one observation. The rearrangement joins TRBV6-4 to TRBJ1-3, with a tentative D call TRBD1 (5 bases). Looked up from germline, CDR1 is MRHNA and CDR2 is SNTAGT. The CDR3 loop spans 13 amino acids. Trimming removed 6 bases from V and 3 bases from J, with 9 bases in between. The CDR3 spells CASSGDSGNTIYF. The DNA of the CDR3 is TGTGCCAGCAGCGGAGACAGTGGAAACACCATATATTTT.

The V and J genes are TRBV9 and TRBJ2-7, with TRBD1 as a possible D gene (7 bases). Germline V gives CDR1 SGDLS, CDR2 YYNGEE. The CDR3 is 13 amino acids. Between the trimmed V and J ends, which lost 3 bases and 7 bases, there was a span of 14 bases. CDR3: CASSAGDSREQYF. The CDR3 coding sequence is TGTGCCAGCAGCGCGGGGGACAGTAGGGAGCAGTACTTC.

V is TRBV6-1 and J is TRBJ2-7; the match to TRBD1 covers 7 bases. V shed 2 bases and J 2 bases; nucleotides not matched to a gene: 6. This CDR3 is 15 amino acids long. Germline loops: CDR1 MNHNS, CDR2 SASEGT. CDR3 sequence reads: CASSESGTVAYEQYF. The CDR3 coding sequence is TGTGCCAGCAGTGAATCAGGGACAGTTGCCTACGAGCAGTACTTC.

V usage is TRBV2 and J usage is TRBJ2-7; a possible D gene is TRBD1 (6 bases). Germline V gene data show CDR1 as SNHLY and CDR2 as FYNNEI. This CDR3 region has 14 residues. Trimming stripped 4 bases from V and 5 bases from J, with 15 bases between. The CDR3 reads CASSVNRDSNEQYF. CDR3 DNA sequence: TGTGCCAGCAGTGTCAACAGGGATTCGAACGAGCAGTACTTC.

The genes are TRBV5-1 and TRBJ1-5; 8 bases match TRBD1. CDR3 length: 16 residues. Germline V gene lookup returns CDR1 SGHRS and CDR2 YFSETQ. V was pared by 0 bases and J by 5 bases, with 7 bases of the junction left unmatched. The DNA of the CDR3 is TGCGCCAGCAGCTTGGGGACAGGGTTGGGAGATCAGCCCCAGCATTTT. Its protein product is CASSLGTGLGDQPQHF.

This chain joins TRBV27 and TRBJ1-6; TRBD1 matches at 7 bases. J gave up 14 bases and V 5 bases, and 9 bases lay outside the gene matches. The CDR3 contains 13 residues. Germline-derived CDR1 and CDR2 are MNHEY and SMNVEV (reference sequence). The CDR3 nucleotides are TGTGCCAGCAGTCAATATGACAGGGTGGCCCTCCACTTT. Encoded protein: CASSQYDRVALHF.